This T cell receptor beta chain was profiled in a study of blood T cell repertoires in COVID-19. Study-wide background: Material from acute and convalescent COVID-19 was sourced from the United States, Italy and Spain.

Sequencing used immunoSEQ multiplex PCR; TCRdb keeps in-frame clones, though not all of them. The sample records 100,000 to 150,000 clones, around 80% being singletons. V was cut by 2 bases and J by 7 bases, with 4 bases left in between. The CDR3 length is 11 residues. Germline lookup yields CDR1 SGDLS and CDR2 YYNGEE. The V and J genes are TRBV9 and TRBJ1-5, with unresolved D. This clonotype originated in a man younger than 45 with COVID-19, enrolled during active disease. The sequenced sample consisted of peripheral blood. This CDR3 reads CASSVIQPQHF. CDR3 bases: TGTGCCAGCAGCGTTATCCAGCCCCAGCATTTT.